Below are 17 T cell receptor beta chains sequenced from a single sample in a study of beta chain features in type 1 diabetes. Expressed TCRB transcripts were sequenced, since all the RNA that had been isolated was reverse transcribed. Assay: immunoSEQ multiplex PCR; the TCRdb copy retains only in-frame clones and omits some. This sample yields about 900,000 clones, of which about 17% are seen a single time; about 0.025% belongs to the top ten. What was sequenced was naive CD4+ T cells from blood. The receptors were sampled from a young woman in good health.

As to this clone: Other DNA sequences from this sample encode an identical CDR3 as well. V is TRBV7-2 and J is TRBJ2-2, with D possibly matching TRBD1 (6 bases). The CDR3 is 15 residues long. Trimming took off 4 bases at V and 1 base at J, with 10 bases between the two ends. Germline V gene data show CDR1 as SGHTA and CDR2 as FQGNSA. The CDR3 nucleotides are TGTGCCAGCAGCTCCCGGGGACAGAACACCGGGGAGCTGTTTTTT. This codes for CASSSRGQNTGELFF.

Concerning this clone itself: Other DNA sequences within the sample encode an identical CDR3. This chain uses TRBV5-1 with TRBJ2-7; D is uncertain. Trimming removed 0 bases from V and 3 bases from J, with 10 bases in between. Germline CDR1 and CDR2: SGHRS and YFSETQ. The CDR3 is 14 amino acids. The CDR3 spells CASSLDSGIYEQYF. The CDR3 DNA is TGCGCCAGCAGCTTGGATTCAGGAATCTACGAGCAGTACTTC.

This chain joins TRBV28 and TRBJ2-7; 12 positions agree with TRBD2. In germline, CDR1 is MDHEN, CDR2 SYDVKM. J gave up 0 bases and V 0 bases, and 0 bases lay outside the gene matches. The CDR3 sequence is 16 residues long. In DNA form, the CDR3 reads TGTGCCAGCAGTTTATGGACTAGCGGGAGCTCCTACGAGCAGTACTTC. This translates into CASSLWTSGSSYEQYF.

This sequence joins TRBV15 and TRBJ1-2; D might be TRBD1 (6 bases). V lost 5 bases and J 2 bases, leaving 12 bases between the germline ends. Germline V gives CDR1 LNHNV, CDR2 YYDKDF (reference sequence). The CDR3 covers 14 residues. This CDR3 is CATSPRTGNYGYTF. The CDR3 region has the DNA TGTGCCACCAGCCCCCGCACAGGGAACTATGGCTACACCTTC.

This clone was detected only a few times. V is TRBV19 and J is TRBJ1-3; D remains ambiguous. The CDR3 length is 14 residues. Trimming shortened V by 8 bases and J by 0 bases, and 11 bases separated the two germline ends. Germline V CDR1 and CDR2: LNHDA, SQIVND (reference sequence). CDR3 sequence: CASRSRSSGNTIYF. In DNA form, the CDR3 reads TGTGCCAGTCGAAGTCGAAGCTCTGGAAACACCATATATTTT.

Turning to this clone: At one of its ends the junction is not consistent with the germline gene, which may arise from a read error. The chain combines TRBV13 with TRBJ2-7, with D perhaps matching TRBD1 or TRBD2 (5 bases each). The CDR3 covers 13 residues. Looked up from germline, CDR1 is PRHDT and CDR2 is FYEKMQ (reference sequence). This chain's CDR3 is CASSFFLGTGPHF. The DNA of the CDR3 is TGTGCCAGCAGCTTCTTTCTCGGAACGGGACCCCACTTC.

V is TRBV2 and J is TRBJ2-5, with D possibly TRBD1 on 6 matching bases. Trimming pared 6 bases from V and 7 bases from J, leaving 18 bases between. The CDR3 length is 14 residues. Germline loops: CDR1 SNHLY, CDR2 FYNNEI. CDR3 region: CASSGDRPGGTQYF. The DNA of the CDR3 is TGTGCCAGCAGCGGTGACAGGCCTGGTGGGACCCAGTACTTC.

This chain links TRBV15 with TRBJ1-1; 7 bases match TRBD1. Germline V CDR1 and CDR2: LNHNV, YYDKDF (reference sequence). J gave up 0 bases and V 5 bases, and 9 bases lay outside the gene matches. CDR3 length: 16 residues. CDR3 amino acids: CATSSGGGTVNTEAFF. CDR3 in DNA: TGTGCCACCAGCTCAGGAGGGGGGACAGTGAACACTGAAGCTTTCTTT.

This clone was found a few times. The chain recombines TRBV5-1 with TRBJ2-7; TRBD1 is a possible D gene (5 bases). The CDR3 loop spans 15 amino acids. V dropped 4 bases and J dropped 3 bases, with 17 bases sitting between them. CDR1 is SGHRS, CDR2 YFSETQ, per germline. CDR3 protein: CASSPTPTDGYEQYF. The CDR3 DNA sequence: TGCGCCAGCAGCCCTACACCGACAGATGGCTACGAGCAGTACTTC.

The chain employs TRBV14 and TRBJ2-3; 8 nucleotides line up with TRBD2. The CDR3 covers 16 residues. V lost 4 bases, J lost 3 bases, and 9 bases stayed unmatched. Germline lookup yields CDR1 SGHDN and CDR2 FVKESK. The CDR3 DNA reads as TGTGCCAGCAGCCGCCGGGGGGGCAGGATTACAGATACGCAGTATTTT. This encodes CASSRRGGRITDTQYF.

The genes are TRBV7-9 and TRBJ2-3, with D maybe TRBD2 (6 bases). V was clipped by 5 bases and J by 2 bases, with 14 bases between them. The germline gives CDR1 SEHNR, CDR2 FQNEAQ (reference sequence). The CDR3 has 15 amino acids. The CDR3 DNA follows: TGTGCCAGCAGCGGATCCGGGGGAGACACAGATACGCAGTATTTT. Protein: CASSGSGGDTDTQYF. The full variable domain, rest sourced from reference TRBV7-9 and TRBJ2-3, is DTGVSQNPRHKITKRGQNVTFRCDPISEHNRLYWYRQTLGQGPEFLTYFQNEAQLEKSRLLSDRFSAERPKGSFSTLEIQRTEQGDSAMYLCASSGSGGDTDTQYFGPGTRLTVL.

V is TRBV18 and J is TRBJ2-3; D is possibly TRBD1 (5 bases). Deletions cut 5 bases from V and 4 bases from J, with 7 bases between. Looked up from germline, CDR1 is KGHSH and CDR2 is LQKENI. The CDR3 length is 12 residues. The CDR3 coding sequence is TGTGCCAGCTCAAGGACACCAGATACGCAGTATTTT. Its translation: CASSRTPDTQYF.

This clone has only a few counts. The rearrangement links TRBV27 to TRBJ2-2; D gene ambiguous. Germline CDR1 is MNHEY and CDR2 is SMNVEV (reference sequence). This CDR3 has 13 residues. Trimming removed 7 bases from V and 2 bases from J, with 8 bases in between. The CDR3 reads CASKTGNTGELFF. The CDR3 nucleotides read TGTGCCAGCAAGACGGGTAACACCGGGGAGCTGTTTTTT.

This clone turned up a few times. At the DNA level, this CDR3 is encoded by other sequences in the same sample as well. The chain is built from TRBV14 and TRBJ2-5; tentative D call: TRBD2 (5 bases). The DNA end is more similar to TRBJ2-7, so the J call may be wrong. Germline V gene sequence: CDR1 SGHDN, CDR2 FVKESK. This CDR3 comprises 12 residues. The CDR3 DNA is TGTGCCAGCAGCCAAAGCGGATACGAGCAGTACTTC. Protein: CASSQSGYEQYF.

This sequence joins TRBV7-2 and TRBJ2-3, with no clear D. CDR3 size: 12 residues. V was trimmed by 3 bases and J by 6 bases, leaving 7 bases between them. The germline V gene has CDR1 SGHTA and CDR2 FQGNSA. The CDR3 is CASSFYPDTQYF. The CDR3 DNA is TGTGCCAGCAGCTTTTACCCTGATACGCAGTATTTT.

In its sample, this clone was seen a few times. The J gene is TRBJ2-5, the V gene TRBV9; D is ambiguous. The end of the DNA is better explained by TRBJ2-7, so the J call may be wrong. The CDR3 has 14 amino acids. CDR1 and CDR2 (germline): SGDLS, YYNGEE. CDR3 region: CASSVGVRPFEQYF. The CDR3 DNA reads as TGTGCCAGCAGCGTAGGTGTCAGACCCTTCGAGCAGTACTTC.

The CDR3 DNA is TGTGCCAGCAGTCTGCAGGAAAATCAGCCCCAGCATTTT. Protein sequence: CASSLQENQPQHF. The chain employs TRBV7-8 and TRBJ1-5; D gene uncertain. This CDR3 comprises 13 residues. Trimming removed 6 bases from V and 4 bases from J, with 10 bases in between. Germline CDR1 and CDR2: SGHVS and FQNEAQ.